A single sample is the source of the 27 T cell receptor beta chains below, sequenced in a study of T cells in Graves' hyperthyroidism and ophthalmopathy. What was amplified from RNA transcripts were TCR beta CDR3 regions. HTBI primers were employed in a first-round RT-PCR of the TCR CDR3. TCRdb re-called the multiplex PCR reads with MiXCR, one entry per CDR3 protein. This sample has a few hundred thousand distinct CDR3 sequences, with around 50% found just once. The sample consisted of peripheral blood or thyroid tissue (not recorded which). All receptors derive from an adult woman with Graves' disease, either hyperthyroidism or ophthalmopathy (not recorded which).

With regard to this clonotype: An end of the junction does not agree with germline; a read error may underlie this. The gene calls are TRBV11-2 and TRBJ1-4, with 7 bases identical to TRBD1. This CDR3 region has 8 residues. Germline V gene sequence: CDR1 SGHAT, CDR2 FQNNGV. Here the CDR3 DNA reads TGTGCCAGCAGGAACAGGGGTTTT. This translates into CASRNRGF.

This clonotype came up a few times. V gene TRBV29-1 combines with J gene TRBJ2-7; 10 nucleotides line up with TRBD2. CDR1 is SQVTM, CDR2 ANQGSEA, per germline. The V segment lost 4 bases and the J segment 4 bases; nucleotides outside the gene matches: 7. The CDR3 spans 14 residues. Here the CDR3 reads CSVALAGTVYEQYF. DNA of the CDR3: TGCAGCGTTGCACTAGCGGGAACAGTGTACGAGCAGTACTTC.

This clonotype was picked up one time. The genes are TRBV7-9 and TRBJ1-6; 11 bases match TRBD1. CDR1 is SEHNR, CDR2 FQNEAQ, per germline (reference sequence). V trimming: 5 bases; J trimming: 9 bases; junction bases outside the gene matches: 6. The CDR3 is made up of 15 amino acids. CDR3 DNA: TGTGCCAGCAGCCACCGGGACAGGGGGGCTTCACCCCTCCACTTT. Protein product: CASSHRDRGASPLHF.

V and J are TRBV7-9 and TRBJ2-7, with TRBD2 matching 8 bases. Germline CDR1 and CDR2: SEHNR and FQNEAQ (reference sequence). V lost 5 bases, J lost 5 bases, and 8 bases stayed unmatched. The CDR3 sequence is 14 residues long. The CDR3 DNA is TGTGCCAGCAGCCCAGGGACTAGTATGAACGAGCAGTACTTC. As protein: CASSPGTSMNEQYF. Filled out from reference TRBV7-9 and TRBJ2-7, the complete variable domain reads DTGVSQNPRHKITKRGQNVTFRCDPISEHNRLYWYRQTLGQGPEFLTYFQNEAQLEKSRLLSDRFSAERPKGSFSTLEIQRTEQGDSAMYLCASSPGTSMNEQYFGPGTRLTVT.

This clonotype has at least ten counts. The V call is TRBV14, the J call TRBJ1-1; D perhaps matches TRBD1 (5 bases). Germline CDR1 reads SGHDN; CDR2 reads FVKESK. The CDR3 runs to 15 residues. The V end was cut by 4 bases, the J end by 0 bases, with 12 bases between. CDR3 DNA: TGTGCCAGCAGCCCAACAGAGGGGATGAACACTGAAGCTTTCTTT. Residues: CASSPTEGMNTEAFF. The full variable domain, with the rest looked up from reference TRBV14 and TRBJ1-1, is EAGVTQFPSHSVIEKGQTVTLRCDPISGHDNLYWYRRVMGKEIKFLLHFVKESKQDESGMPNNRFLAERTGGTYSTLKVQPAELEDSGVYFCASSPTEGMNTEAFFGQGTRLTVV.

This rearrangement joins TRBV15 to TRBJ1-6; TRBD1 matches at 7 bases. J was trimmed by 6 bases and V by 0 bases; bases with no gene match: 8. The CDR3 extends over 17 amino acids. CDR1 is LNHNV and CDR2 is YYDKDF in the germline V gene (reference sequence). Here the CDR3 DNA reads TGTGCCACCAGCAGAGATCCTAGGGGACAGTTTAATTCACCCCTCCACTTT. Encoded protein: CATSRDPRGQFNSPLHF. Full variable domain (outside the CDR3, taken from reference TRBV15 and TRBJ1-6): DAMVIQNPRYQVTQFGKPVTLSCSQTLNHNVMYWYQQKSSQAPKLLFHYYDKDFNNEADTPDNFQSRRPNTSFCFLDIRSPGLGDTAMYLCATSRDPRGQFNSPLHFGNGTRLTVT.

At least ten counts were recorded for this clonotype. The chain links TRBV10-3 to TRBJ2-5, with 7 bases aligning to TRBD2. Germline loops: CDR1 ENHRY, CDR2 SYGVKD. V dropped 5 bases and J dropped 3; count of bases not matched to a gene: 6. The CDR3 consists of 14 residues. CDR3 in DNA: TGTGCCATCAGTACGACTAGCAGCAAAGAGACCCAGTACTTC. This encodes CAISTTSSKETQYF.

This clonotype appeared many times. The V gene is TRBV29-1, the J gene TRBJ1-2, with 8 bases aligning to TRBD1. CDR1 and CDR2 from the germline V gene are SQVTM and ANQGSEA. The trim removed 6 bases at V and 2 bases at J, leaving 11 bases unmatched. This CDR3 is 15 amino acids long. The CDR3 DNA is TGCAGCGTCCAGGGGGCAGGGGCAAAAAACTATGGCTACACCTTC. This codes for CSVQGAGAKNYGYTF.

The chain employs TRBV10-3 and TRBJ2-5; D tentatively reads TRBD1 or TRBD2 (5 bases each). The CDR3 is 11 residues long. V lost 10 bases and J 5 bases, leaving 11 bases between the germline ends. Germline V gives CDR1 ENHRY, CDR2 SYGVKD. CDR3 sequence reads: CATRDAETQYF. The CDR3 DNA reads as TGTGCCACCCGGGACGCTGAGACCCAGTACTTC.

Worth noting for this clonotype: Possible read error: a much larger clone is one base away. The CDR3: CAGSQDPGGFGGYTF. Here the CDR3 DNA reads TGCGCCGGCAGCCAAGATCCAGGGGGCTTCGGTGGCTACACCTTC. The chain couples TRBV4-1 to TRBJ1-2, with 8 bases fitting TRBD1. Germline values: CDR1 MGHRA, CDR2 YSYEKL. The CDR3 loop spans 15 amino acids.

This clonotype was found a few times. V and J are TRBV9 and TRBJ2-7, with 9 nucleotides matching TRBD2. This CDR3 spans 15 amino acids. Per germline, CDR1 SGDLS and CDR2 YYNGEE. With V trimmed by 4 bases and J by 5 bases, 10 bases remained unmatched. This CDR3 reads CASSHDSGRVNEQYF. For the CDR3, the DNA is TGTGCCAGCAGCCACGATAGCGGGAGAGTGAACGAGCAGTACTTC.

For this clonotype: Because it lacks the conserved phenylalanine or tryptophan at the end, this CDR3 is likely a read error. The CDR3 sequence is CASSFGPGTGNTIYL. The CDR3 DNA reads as TGTGCCAGCAGTTTCGGACCGGGCACTGGAAACACCATATATCTT. The V call is TRBV6-5, the J call TRBJ1-3; D is unclear. Germline CDR1 MNHEY, CDR2 SVGAGI. This CDR3 comprises 15 residues. Trimming took 4 bases from V and 2 from J, leaving 12 bases between them.

The chain recombines TRBV9 with TRBJ2-5; D possibly corresponds to TRBD2 (5 bases). Trimming removed 0 bases at V and 3 bases at J, with 12 bases between. Germline lookup yields CDR1 SGDLS and CDR2 YYNGEE. This CDR3 is 15 amino acids long. DNA of the CDR3: TGTGCCAGCAGCGTAGACCTAGCACAAAAAGAGACCCAGTACTTC. Amino acids: CASSVDLAQKETQYF.

This clonotype came up many times. This chain connects TRBV7-6 to TRBJ1-2, with D maybe TRBD1 (6 bases). V lost 0 bases and J lost 4, with 6 bases in between. Germline lookup yields CDR1 SGHVS and CDR2 FNYEAQ. CDR3 length equals 13 residues. CDR3 residues: CASSLAGGYGYTF. CDR3 DNA sequence: TGTGCCAGCAGCTTAGCAGGGGGCTATGGCTACACCTTC.

This chain uses TRBV4-3 with TRBJ1-4; D perhaps matches TRBD1 (5 bases). Trimming left V 2 bases short and J 8 bases short, with 15 bases between. The CDR3 extends over 15 amino acids. Germline loops: CDR1 LGHNA, CDR2 YSLEER. The CDR3 sequence: CASSQSDTPGEKLFF. The CDR3 DNA sequence: TGCGCCAGCAGCCAATCGGACACCCCTGGGGAAAAACTGTTTTTT.

As for this clonotype: A much larger clone sits a single nucleotide away, making a read error possible. The J gene is TRBJ2-2, the V gene TRBV7-3; perhaps TRBD1 as D (5 bases). This CDR3 is built from 15 residues. Trimming shortened V by 5 bases and J by 4 bases, and 14 bases separated the two germline ends. Germline V lookup: CDR1 SGHTA, CDR2 FQGTGA. This CDR3 reads CASSPQGIGTGELFF. The DNA for the CDR3 is TGTGCCAGCAGCCCGCAGGGTATCGGCACCGGGGAGCTGTTTTTT.

There are a few counts of this clonotype. The J gene is TRBJ1-6, the V gene TRBV10-3; possible D gene TRBD1, 6 bases. This CDR3 is built from 14 residues. V lost 6 bases and J lost 7, with 13 bases in between. CDR1 is ENHRY and CDR2 is SYGVKD in the germline V gene. This CDR3 is CAISPTDRNSPLHF. CDR3 DNA: TGTGCCATCAGCCCTACGGACAGAAATTCACCCCTCCACTTT.

This clonotype was picked up many times. The J gene is TRBJ2-2, the V gene TRBV2; D is perhaps TRBD1 or TRBD2 (6 bases each). This CDR3 has 15 residues. Germline CDR1 is SNHLY and CDR2 is FYNNEI. Trimming cost V 6 bases and J 5 bases, with 16 bases left between them. The CDR3 nucleotides read TGTGCCAGCAGAGTAGACAGAGGGGGGACCGGGGAGCTGTTTTTT. This sequence encodes CASRVDRGGTGELFF.

The chain employs TRBV2 and TRBJ1-5, with D hard to call. This CDR3 comprises 14 residues. Germline assignment: CDR1 SNHLY and CDR2 FYNNEI. The V end was cut by 6 bases, the J end by 0 bases, with 9 bases between. CDR3 sequence reads: CASSQRDSNQPQHF. The CDR3, as DNA: TGTGCCAGCAGCCAGAGGGATAGCAATCAGCCCCAGCATTTT.

This clonotype was detected only a few times. The V call is TRBV7-9, the J call TRBJ2-7; D possibly corresponds to TRBD1 (7 bases). The length of the CDR3 is 17 residues. The germline V gene has CDR1 SEHNR and CDR2 FQNEAQ (reference sequence). Trimming took off 5 bases at V and 4 bases at J, with 24 bases between the two ends. CDR3 bases: TGTGCCAGCAGCCAACCCAGGGGAGGCCAGGGGGTTTACGAGCAGTACTTC. This translates into CASSQPRGGQGVYEQYF. The full variable domain, rest sourced from reference TRBV7-9 and TRBJ2-7, is DTGVSQNPRHKITKRGQNVTFRCDPISEHNRLYWYRQTLGQGPEFLTYFQNEAQLEKSRLLSDRFSAERPKGSFSTLEIQRTEQGDSAMYLCASSQPRGGQGVYEQYFGPGTRLTVT.

This clonotype was observed at least ten times. The chain combines TRBV4-1 with TRBJ2-6; D is undetermined. V lost 0 bases and J 0 bases, leaving 6 bases between the germline ends. Germline V gene lookup returns CDR1 MGHRA and CDR2 YSYEKL. The CDR3 runs to 16 residues. Here the CDR3 DNA reads TGCGCCAGCAGCCAAGATTCACACTCTGGGGCCAACGTCCTGACTTTC. As protein: CASSQDSHSGANVLTF.

There are a few counts of this clonotype. It may be a read error: a sequence one base away is much more abundant. This sequence joins TRBV10-3 and TRBJ2-2; 8 bases fit TRBD1. V lost 11 bases to trimming and J lost 7 bases; unmatched junction nucleotides: 12. The CDR3 contains 14 residues. From germline, CDR1 is ENHRY and CDR2 SYGVKD. In nucleotides, the CDR3 is TGTGCCGGCAGCCTGACAGGGGAAGTCGGGGAGCTGTTTTTT. Translated, it gives CAGSLTGEVGELFF.

The chain links TRBV28 to TRBJ2-7; D assignment may be TRBD1 or TRBD2 (6 bases each). Looked up from germline, CDR1 is MDHEN and CDR2 is SYDVKM. V lost 5 bases, J lost 2 bases, and 13 bases lay in between. The CDR3 runs to 14 residues. The CDR3: CASSEPGGPYEQYF. Written as DNA, the CDR3 is TGTGCCAGCAGTGAACCCGGGGGCCCCTACGAGCAGTACTTC.

This rearrangement joins TRBV14 to TRBJ1-6; D possibly corresponds to TRBD1 (5 bases). This CDR3 has 14 amino acids. V was clipped by 1 base and J by 8 bases, with 9 bases between them. Germline V lookup: CDR1 SGHDN, CDR2 FVKESK. As DNA, the CDR3 is TGTGCCAGCAGCCAAGTTTCAGGGTATTCACCCCTCCACTTT. It codes for CASSQVSGYSPLHF.

The rearrangement links TRBV5-1 to TRBJ1-1; D is undetermined. The CDR3 consists of 14 residues. Germline CDR1 SGHRS, CDR2 YFSETQ. V was trimmed by 6 bases and J by 1 base, leaving 13 bases between them. As DNA, the CDR3 is TGCGCCAGCACCCTCCTCTCGGGGAACACTGAAGCTTTCTTT. This encodes CASTLLSGNTEAFF.

This clonotype was picked up many times. The V call is TRBV5-1, the J call TRBJ2-7, with 7 bases that match TRBD1. This CDR3 has 12 residues. Losses at the gene ends were 4 bases for V and 7 bases for J; bases not matched to a gene: 5. Germline values: CDR1 SGHRS, CDR2 YFSETQ. CDR3 region: CASSTGTEEQYF. The DNA for the CDR3 is TGCGCCAGCAGCACCGGGACAGAAGAGCAGTACTTC. Looking up the rest from reference TRBV5-1 and TRBJ2-7 gives the full variable domain: KAGVTQTPRYLIKTRGQQVTLSCSPISGHRSVSWYQQTPGQGLQFLFEYFSETQRNKGNFPGRFSGRQFSNSRSEMNVSTLELGDSALYLCASSTGTEEQYFGPGTRLTVT.

Details on this clonotype: One junction end does not reproduce the germline sequence, and a read error may be involved. The chain is built from TRBV4-3 and TRBJ2-7; 8 nucleotides match TRBD2. This CDR3 has 16 residues. Germline CDR1 and CDR2: LGHNA and YSLEER. The DNA of the CDR3 is TGCGTCAGCAGCCAAGACGCGGGAGGTAGTTCCTACGAGCAGTACTTC. Amino acid sequence: CVSSQDAGGSSYEQYF.